Below are 31 T cell receptor beta chains sequenced from a single sample in a study of OX40 agonist ivuxolimab in advanced cancers. Using immunoSEQ multiplex PCR, the repertoire was profiled, and TCRdb retains in-frame clones only, with some absent. The sample includes 100,000 to 110,000 clones, around 93% seen only once; the top ten take roughly 0.56%. The input for sequencing was CD4+ or CD8+ T cells sorted from blood, taken in a trial of the OX40 agonist ivuxolimab. These receptors were collected from an adult with an advanced solid tumor such as melanoma, head and neck, liver or kidney cancer.

V is TRBV11-3 and J is TRBJ1-1, with 9 bases lining up with TRBD1. This CDR3 has 14 residues. Germline values: CDR1 SGHNT, CDR2 YENEEA. Trimming removed 5 bases from V and 4 bases from J; junction bases left unmatched: 5. The chain's CDR3 is CASSKTGGGTEAFF. The CDR3 DNA sequence: TGTGCCAGCAGCAAAACAGGGGGCGGCACTGAAGCTTTCTTT.

V usage is TRBV4-1 and J usage is TRBJ2-5, with TRBD1 identical over 9 bases. V gave up 4 bases and J gave up 5 bases; unmatched junction bases: 5. The CDR3 contains 14 residues. CDR1 is MGHRA and CDR2 is YSYEKL in the germline V gene. CDR3 DNA: TGCGCCAGCAGCCCACAGGGGGCAGGGGAGACCCAGTACTTC. Translating it yields CASSPQGAGETQYF.

CDR3 loop: CASSPRTSGSTNTGELFF. The CDR3 nucleotides read TGTGCCAGCAGCCCCCGGACTAGCGGGAGCACGAACACCGGGGAGCTGTTTTTT. The V gene is TRBV5-4, the J gene TRBJ2-2, with 13 bases fitting TRBD2. Trimming took 4 bases from V and 0 from J; bases not matched to a gene: 6. CDR1 is SGHNT, CDR2 YYREEE, per germline (reference sequence). This CDR3 is 18 amino acids long. Full variable domain (rest looked up from reference TRBV5-4 and TRBJ2-2): ETGVTQSPTHLIKTRGQQVTLRCSSQSGHNTVSWYQQALGQGPQFIFQYYREEENGRGNFPPRFSGLQFPNYSSELNVNALELDDSALYLCASSPRTSGSTNTGELFFGEGSRLTVL.

The chain is built from TRBV19 and TRBJ1-1; D not resolved. The germline V gene encodes CDR1 LNHDA and CDR2 SQIVND (reference sequence). V was shortened by 3 bases and J by 1 base, with 12 bases between the two germline ends. This CDR3 has 15 residues. CDR3 in amino acids: CASSIHDPGNTEAFF. Written as DNA, the CDR3 is TGTGCCAGTAGTATCCATGATCCAGGGAACACTGAAGCTTTCTTT.

The chain employs TRBV7-8 and TRBJ2-1; 7 bases align to TRBD2. Germline V gives CDR1 SGHVS, CDR2 FQNEAQ. This CDR3 is built from 16 residues. The J segment lost 6 bases and the V segment lost 2 bases, leaving 10 bases of the junction unmatched. The CDR3 spells CASSLSSAGAFNEQFF. DNA for the CDR3: TGTGCCAGCAGCTTATCCTCCGCGGGAGCGTTCAATGAGCAGTTCTTC.

The V gene is TRBV27, the J gene TRBJ2-1; D ambiguous. The CDR3 runs 13 residues. V lost 5 bases to trimming and J lost 2 bases, with 7 bases between them. The germline CDR1 and CDR2 sequences are MNHEY and SMNVEV (reference sequence). The CDR3 nucleotides are TGTGCCAGCAGTCCAAGGACCTACAATGAGCAGTTCTTC. This translates into CASSPRTYNEQFF.

The chain is built from TRBV6-1 and TRBJ2-7; 10 bases map to TRBD1. In germline, CDR1 is MNHNS, CDR2 SASEGT. The V and J ends lost 8 bases and 6 bases, in that order; junction bases with no gene match: 7. The CDR3 extends over 13 amino acids. The CDR3 DNA is TGTGCCAGCTCTGGACAGGGGGTCTCCGAGCAGTACTTC. It encodes CASSGQGVSEQYF.

V is TRBV28 and J is TRBJ2-7, with 8 bases that match TRBD2. Germline trimming cut 3 bases from V and 4 bases from J; bases unmatched to any gene: 11. There are 16 residues in the CDR3. Germline V gene lookup returns CDR1 MDHEN and CDR2 SYDVKM. CDR3 sequence reads: CASSLRPHRLAYEQYF. CDR3 DNA sequence: TGTGCCAGCAGTTTGAGACCCCACCGACTAGCGTACGAGCAGTACTTC.

This clone has just one count. As DNA, the CDR3 is TGTGCCAGCAGAAAAGACAGAGCAACTAATGAAAAACTGTTTTTT. It specifies CASRKDRATNEKLFF. The V and J genes are TRBV6-5 and TRBJ1-4; tentative D call: TRBD1 (5 bases). This CDR3 is built from 15 residues. The germline V gene encodes CDR1 MNHEY and CDR2 SVGAGI. The germline V and J ends were trimmed by 6 bases and 0 bases, with 11 bases remaining between them.

This sequence joins TRBV7-3 and TRBJ2-3; D unresolved. CDR3 length equals 13 residues. Trimming shortened V by 2 bases and J by 1 base, and 4 bases separated the two germline ends. Germline CDR1 reads SGHTA; CDR2 reads FQGTGA. The CDR3 bases are TGTGCCAGCAGCTTACCAGGCACAGATACGCAGTATTTT. Its translation: CASSLPGTDTQYF. Variable domain in full (rest from reference TRBV7-3 and TRBJ2-3): GAGVSQTPSNKVTEKGKYVELRCDPISGHTALYWYRQSLGQGPEFLIYFQGTGAADDSGLPNDRFFAVRPEGSVSTLKIQRTERGDSAVYLCASSLPGTDTQYFGPGTRLTVL.

The chain joins TRBV4-2 to TRBJ2-7; D might be TRBD1 (7 bases). This CDR3 spans 17 amino acids. With 4 bases removed from V and 0 bases from J, the gap between germline ends came to 19 bases. Germline assignment: CDR1 LGHNA and CDR2 YNFKEQ. This CDR3 reads CASSRRGGAGGSYEQYF. The CDR3 coding sequence is TGTGCCAGCAGCCGAAGGGGCGGGGCAGGGGGCTCCTACGAGCAGTACTTC.

This chain connects TRBV28 to TRBJ1-1; TRBD1 agrees at 9 bases. Germline V gene lookup returns CDR1 MDHEN and CDR2 SYDVKM. This CDR3 has 12 residues. The junction had 4 bases not matched to a gene; V was cut back by 6 bases and J by 8 bases. The CDR3 sequence is CASRGQGREAFF. In DNA, the CDR3 is TGTGCCAGCAGGGGACAGGGACGAGAAGCTTTCTTT.

The V call is TRBV18, the J call TRBJ2-7; D perhaps matches TRBD1 (6 bases). The CDR3 runs to 15 residues. Trimming left V 5 bases short and J 2 bases short, with 16 bases between. Germline V CDR1 and CDR2: KGHSH, LQKENI. This chain's CDR3 is CASSTSYRVTYEQYF. The DNA of the CDR3 is TGTGCCAGCTCAACTTCCTACAGGGTTACCTACGAGCAGTACTTC. The whole variable domain, remainder taken from reference TRBV18 and TRBJ2-7, is NAGVMQNPRHLVRRRGQEARLRCSPMKGHSHVYWYRQLPEEGLKFMVYLQKENIIDESGMPKERFSAEFPKEGPSILRIQQVVRGDSAAYFCASSTSYRVTYEQYFGPGTRLTVT.

The J gene is TRBJ2-7, the V gene TRBV5-1; 12 nucleotides match TRBD2. Germline values: CDR1 SGHRS, CDR2 YFSETQ. The length of the CDR3 is 18 residues. Germline trimming cut 4 bases from V and 2 bases from J; bases unmatched to any gene: 13. The CDR3 spells CASSTTSGLAGNPYEQYF. The DNA for the CDR3 is TGCGCCAGCAGCACCACCTCGGGACTAGCGGGTAATCCCTACGAGCAGTACTTC.

J is TRBJ2-7 and V is TRBV2; 7 bases agree with TRBD1. The CDR3 has 13 amino acids. V shed 8 bases, J shed 2 bases, and the junction held 6 bases outside the gene matches. Germline-derived CDR1 and CDR2 are SNHLY and FYNNEI. The CDR3: CASGVDRAYEQYF. CDR3 DNA: TGTGCCAGCGGAGTAGACAGGGCCTACGAGCAGTACTTC.

This sequence joins TRBV9 and TRBJ2-7; D may be TRBD2 (6 bases). Trimming stripped 6 bases from V and 7 bases from J, with 23 bases between. The CDR3 sequence is 15 residues long. The V gene's germline CDR1 is SGDLS and CDR2 YYNGEE. In DNA form, the CDR3 reads TGTGCCAGCACCCCCCACCCCGGGGGAGGAGATGAGCAGTACTTC. Residues: CASTPHPGGGDEQYF. The variable domain in full, completed from reference TRBV9 and TRBJ2-7, reads DSGVTQTPKHLITATGQRVTLRCSPRSGDLSVYWYQQSLDQGLQFLIQYYNGEERAKGNILERFSAQQFPDLHSELNLSSLELGDSALYFCASTPHPGGGDEQYFGPGTRLTVT.

V gene TRBV7-2 combines with J gene TRBJ2-5; the match to TRBD1 covers 10 bases. The CDR3 length is 15 residues. V was pared by 0 bases and J by 3 bases, with 1 base of the junction left unmatched. Germline V gene lookup returns CDR1 SGHTA and CDR2 FQGNSA. CDR3 coding DNA: TGTGCCAGCAGCTTAGCCGGGACAGGGGAAGAGACCCAGTACTTC. Its protein is CASSLAGTGEETQYF. The complete variable domain, with remaining parts taken from reference TRBV7-2 and TRBJ2-5, reads GAGVSQSPSNKVTEKGKDVELRCDPISGHTALYWYRQSLGQGLEFLIYFQGNSAPDKSGLPSDRFSAERTGGSVSTLTIQRTQQEDSAVYLCASSLAGTGEETQYFGPGTRLLVL.

The chain joins TRBV29-1 to TRBJ1-3, with 7 bases matching TRBD1. V shed 7 bases and J 4 bases; nucleotides not matched to a gene: 10. Looked up from germline, CDR1 is SQVTM and CDR2 is ANQGSEA. This CDR3 is 14 amino acids long. This chain's CDR3 is CSAGPTGEGNTIYF. The CDR3 DNA sequence: TGCAGCGCTGGACCTACAGGGGAGGGAAACACCATATATTTT.

The chain recombines TRBV2 with TRBJ1-1; TRBD1 is a possible D gene (6 bases). V was trimmed by 6 bases and J by 1 base, leaving 18 bases between them. CDR3 length: 16 amino acids. Germline CDR1 and CDR2: SNHLY and FYNNEI. The CDR3 bases are TGTGCCAGCAGGGACCCCAGCAGGACAGCGAACACTGAAGCTTTCTTT. Translation: CASRDPSRTANTEAFF.

The chain has TRBV5-1 and TRBJ2-7, with D possibly matching TRBD2 (7 bases). The CDR3 consists of 12 residues. Germline assignment: CDR1 SGHRS and CDR2 YFSETQ. With 4 bases removed from V and 7 bases from J, the gap between germline ends came to 12 bases. The CDR3 DNA is TGCGCCAGCAGCCGGGGGGCTTGGGAGCAGTACTTC. As protein: CASSRGAWEQYF.

The chain carries TRBV4-3 and TRBJ2-7, with a weak D call TRBD2 (6 bases). The germline CDR1 and CDR2 sequences are LGHNA and YSLEER. The V and J ends lost 9 bases and 4 bases respectively, with 10 bases between them. The CDR3 spans 11 residues. CDR3: CASGTDYEQYF. In nucleotides, the CDR3 is TGCGCCAGTGGGACTGATTACGAGCAGTACTTC.

The rearrangement links TRBV18 to TRBJ2-3, with 8 bases identical to TRBD1. Losses at the gene ends were 3 bases for V and 1 base for J; bases not matched to a gene: 3. Germline CDR1 and CDR2: KGHSH and LQKENI. CDR3 length equals 15 residues. The CDR3 spells CASSPWGQGTDTQYF. The CDR3 coding sequence is TGTGCCAGCTCACCTTGGGGACAGGGCACAGATACGCAGTATTTT.

The chain joins TRBV28 to TRBJ2-1; TRBD2 matches 9 bases. This CDR3 comprises 14 residues. J lost 2 bases, V lost 6 bases, and 2 bases had no gene match. CDR1 and CDR2 from the germline V gene are MDHEN and SYDVKM. CDR3: CASRRLAAYNEQFF. The CDR3 nucleotides are TGTGCCAGCAGGCGACTAGCGGCCTACAATGAGCAGTTCTTC. The full variable domain, completed using reference TRBV28 and TRBJ2-1, is DVKVTQSSRYLVKRTGEKVFLECVQDMDHENMFWYRQDPGLGLRLIYFSYDVKMKEKGDIPEGYSVSREKKERFSLILESASTNQTSMYLCASRRLAAYNEQFFGPGTRLTVL.

The chain joins TRBV28 to TRBJ1-2, with D maybe TRBD1 (5 bases). This CDR3 spans 14 amino acids. Trimming shortened V by 2 bases and J by 5 bases, and 12 bases separated the two germline ends. CDR1 and CDR2 from the germline V gene are MDHEN and SYDVKM. CDR3 protein: CASSLLDRSYGYTF. CDR3 coding DNA: TGTGCCAGCAGTTTACTAGACAGATCATATGGCTACACCTTC.

V gene TRBV4-3 combines with J gene TRBJ1-2; D is uncertain. Germline loops: CDR1 LGHNA, CDR2 YSLEER. The CDR3 has 15 residues. Between the trimmed V and J ends, which lost 5 bases and 3 bases, there was a span of 16 bases. Here the CDR3 DNA reads TGCGCCAGCAGCAAAGGCGCCCCTGGGGACTATGGCTACACCTTC. Amino acid sequence: CASSKGAPGDYGYTF.

The chain uses TRBV30 and TRBJ2-3; no firm D call. Germline V gives CDR1 GTSNPN, CDR2 SVGIG (reference sequence). V was shortened by 0 bases and J by 3 bases, with 13 bases between the two germline ends. CDR3 length: 15 residues. The CDR3 spells CAWSVLLPGTDTQYF. The CDR3 nucleotides read TGTGCCTGGAGTGTACTGTTGCCGGGTACAGATACGCAGTATTTT.

This chain links TRBV27 with TRBJ2-5; D is possibly TRBD1 (6 bases). The CDR3 is 14 amino acids. V was trimmed by 2 bases and J by 2 bases, leaving 9 bases between them. CDR1 MNHEY and CDR2 SMNVEV come from the germline V gene (reference sequence). The chain's CDR3 is CASSLTDSQETQYF. CDR3 coding DNA: TGTGCCAGCAGTTTAACGGACAGTCAAGAGACCCAGTACTTC.

V and J are TRBV30 and TRBJ2-1; D is uncertain. The V end was cut by 3 bases, the J end by 0 bases, with 9 bases between. The CDR3 is made up of 14 amino acids. Per the germline V gene, CDR1 is GTSNPN and CDR2 is SVGIG (reference sequence). DNA for the CDR3: TGTGCCTGGAGGAAGAAGGGCTCCTACAATGAGCAGTTCTTC. It codes for CAWRKKGSYNEQFF.

The rearrangement links TRBV28 to TRBJ1-2; the D is unclear. The V gene lost 6 bases and the J gene lost 2 bases, with 4 bases spanning the gap. Germline V gene sequence: CDR1 MDHEN, CDR2 SYDVKM. This CDR3 region has 11 residues. As DNA, the CDR3 is TGTGCCAGCAGCGAGAACTATGGCTACACCTTC. Protein sequence: CASSENYGYTF.

In its sample, this clone was seen once. DNA of the CDR3: TGCGCCAGCAGCCAAGATAACGCGGCTGGGGGCTACACCTTC. It specifies CASSQDNAAGGYTF. This sequence joins TRBV4-1 and TRBJ1-2; D is unclear. The length of the CDR3 is 14 residues. V lost 0 bases and J 8 bases, leaving 13 bases between the germline ends. Germline V CDR1 and CDR2: MGHRA, YSYEKL.

This chain connects TRBV28 to TRBJ2-5; TRBD1 aligns across 12 bases. Unmatched junction bases numbered 13, after V lost 6 bases and J lost 5 bases. This CDR3 region has 17 residues. Per germline, CDR1 MDHEN and CDR2 SYDVKM. The CDR3 bases are TGTGCCAGCAGACCGAGGGGACAGGGGGCCGGTGGGGAGACCCAGTACTTC. Translated: CASRPRGQGAGGETQYF.